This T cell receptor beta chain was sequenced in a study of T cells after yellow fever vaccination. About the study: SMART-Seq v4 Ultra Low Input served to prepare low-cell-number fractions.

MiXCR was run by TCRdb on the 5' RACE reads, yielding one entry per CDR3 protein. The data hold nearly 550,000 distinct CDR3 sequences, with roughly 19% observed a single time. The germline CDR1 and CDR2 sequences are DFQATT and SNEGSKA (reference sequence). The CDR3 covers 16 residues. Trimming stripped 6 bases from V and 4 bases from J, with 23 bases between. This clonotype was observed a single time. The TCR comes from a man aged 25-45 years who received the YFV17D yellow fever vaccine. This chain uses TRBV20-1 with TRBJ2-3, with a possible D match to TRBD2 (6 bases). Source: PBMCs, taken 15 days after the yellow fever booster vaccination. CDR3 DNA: TGCAGTGCAGATTACCGGGCCCCAACGGGGGCAGATACGCAGTATTTT. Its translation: CSADYRAPTGADTQYF.